This passage covers 30 T cell receptor beta chains from one sample sequenced in a study of CD8 T cells in ankylosing spondylitis. One entry per CDR3 protein results from TCRdb running MiXCR on the 5' RACE reads. The sample lists 300,000 to 350,000 distinct CDR3 sequences, roughly 12% occurring once. Material for sequencing was blood, either unsorted or a sorted T cell fraction (not recorded which). All receptors come from a female donor with ankylosing spondylitis or in good health (not recorded which).

This clonotype was observed at least ten times. The rearrangement uses TRBV15 and TRBJ2-3; 8 bases are shared with TRBD1. Germline CDR1 LNHNV, CDR2 YYDKDF (reference sequence). Losses at the gene ends were 5 bases for V and 0 bases for J; bases not matched to a gene: 10. The CDR3 contains 17 residues. This chain's CDR3 is CATSHFPRDRSTDTQYF. CDR3 nucleotides: TGTGCCACCAGCCACTTCCCGAGGGACAGGAGCACAGATACGCAGTATTTT.

This clonotype was observed many times. The rearrangement joins TRBV5-1 to TRBJ2-7; 7 nucleotides line up with TRBD1. Germline lookup yields CDR1 SGHRS and CDR2 YFSETQ. The CDR3 contains 15 residues. V shed 4 bases and J 1 base; nucleotides not matched to a gene: 8. The CDR3 sequence is CASSPGDRDSYEQYF. CDR3 nucleotide sequence: TGCGCCAGCAGCCCAGGGGACAGAGATTCCTACGAGCAGTACTTC.

This clonotype has a single count. The chain couples TRBV20-1 to TRBJ2-7; TRBD1 matches 10 bases. The trim removed 0 bases at V and 3 bases at J, leaving 8 bases unmatched. The CDR3 is made up of 16 amino acids. CDR1 and CDR2 (germline): DFQATT, SNEGSKA (reference sequence). The CDR3 nucleotides read TGCAGTGCTAGAGACCCGGGACAGGGGATTAACTACGAGCAGTACTTC. Translating gives CSARDPGQGINYEQYF.

This clonotype was detected a few times. This chain links TRBV7-2 with TRBJ1-2; D not resolved. This CDR3 comprises 12 residues. The germline CDR1 and CDR2 sequences are SGHTA and FQGNSA. Trimming took 2 bases from V and 6 from J, leaving 7 bases between them. The CDR3, as DNA: TGTGCCAGCAGCTTACGGCAGGATGGCTACACCTTC. This gives the protein CASSLRQDGYTF.

This clonotype was seen a handful of times. This chain joins TRBV3-1 and TRBJ2-1; D is perhaps TRBD2 (7 bases). Germline V gives CDR1 LGHDT, CDR2 YNNKEL (reference sequence). The CDR3 loop spans 16 amino acids. Trimming stripped 1 base from V and 6 bases from J, with 16 bases between. CDR3: CASSQAGGGRGNEQFF. The CDR3 DNA sequence: TGTGCCAGCAGCCAAGCTGGGGGGGGCCGCGGCAATGAGCAGTTCTTC.

This clonotype was detected many times. This rearrangement joins TRBV12-3 or TRBV12-4 to TRBJ1-1, with D unclear. This CDR3 comprises 14 residues. V was clipped by 11 bases and J by 1 base, with 17 bases between them. The chain's CDR3 is CASLGRVSNTEAFF. The DNA for the CDR3 is TGTGCCTCTCTAGGTAGGGTATCGAACACTGAAGCTTTCTTT.

This clonotype was seen many times. This chain's CDR3 is CASSSETGYAEAFF. Written as DNA, the CDR3 is TGTGCCAGCAGCTCAGAGACAGGGTACGCTGAAGCTTTCTTT. The chain employs TRBV7-9 and TRBJ1-1; 7 nucleotides align to TRBD1. Germline CDR1 reads SEHNR; CDR2 reads FQNEAQ (reference sequence). CDR3 size: 14 residues. Trimming took 4 bases from V and 6 from J; bases not matched to a gene: 8.

The chain combines TRBV11-1 with TRBJ2-7; no definite D call. V was pared by 7 bases and J by 3 bases, with 7 bases between. The CDR3 extends over 11 amino acids. Germline CDR1 is SGHAT and CDR2 is FQDESV (reference sequence). CDR3 nucleotide sequence: TGTGCCAGCACCACCCTCTACGAGCAGTACTTC. This translates into CASTTLYEQYF.

This clonotype occurred many times. The chain joins TRBV5-1 to TRBJ2-5, with 8 nucleotides matching TRBD2. The CDR3 totals 17 residues. Trimming at V came to 0 bases and at J to 3 bases, leaving 10 bases not matched to a gene. Germline CDR1 and CDR2: SGHRS and YFSETQ. This CDR3 is CASSLGKLAVREETQYF. The CDR3 bases are TGCGCCAGCAGCTTGGGCAAACTAGCGGTCCGGGAAGAGACCCAGTACTTC.

This clonotype was seen a few times. This rearrangement joins TRBV20-1 to TRBJ2-7, with TRBD2 matching over 7 bases. Trimming removed 3 bases from V and 3 bases from J; junction bases left unmatched: 2. The V gene's germline CDR1 is DFQATT and CDR2 SNEGSKA (reference sequence). The CDR3 has 12 amino acids. This CDR3 reads CSASPGGYEQYF. In nucleotides, the CDR3 is TGCAGTGCTAGTCCGGGGGGCTACGAGCAGTACTTC.

The table lists this clonotype with many counts. The chain links TRBV5-5 to TRBJ2-7; D is perhaps TRBD2 (5 bases). This CDR3 has 15 amino acids. V lost 0 bases and J lost 4, with 14 bases in between. From germline, CDR1 is SGHKS and CDR2 YYEKEE (reference sequence). The CDR3 nucleotides are TGTGCCAGCAGCTTGGCGTGGCTAGCTACATACGAGCAGTACTTC. This encodes CASSLAWLATYEQYF.

This clonotype has only a few counts. The chain links TRBV28 to TRBJ1-1; D possibly corresponds to TRBD1 (5 bases). CDR3 length: 12 amino acids. V was cut by 6 bases and J by 10 bases, with 15 bases left in between. The germline V gene has CDR1 MDHEN and CDR2 SYDVKM. The CDR3 loop is CASRSPGRTAFF. The CDR3 coding sequence is TGTGCCAGCAGATCCCCGGGACGTACAGCTTTCTTT. Full variable domain (outside the CDR3, taken from reference TRBV28 and TRBJ1-1): DVKVTQSSRYLVKRTGEKVFLECVQDMDHENMFWYRQDPGLGLRLIYFSYDVKMKEKGDIPEGYSVSREKKERFSLILESASTNQTSMYLCASRSPGRTAFFGQGTRLTVV.

This clonotype was detected ten times or more. This chain connects TRBV5-5 to TRBJ2-1; 11 bases match TRBD2. The CDR3 has 15 residues. V lost 4 bases, J lost 8 bases, and 8 bases stayed unmatched. The germline gives CDR1 SGHKS, CDR2 YYEKEE (reference sequence). CDR3 nucleotide sequence: TGTGCCAGCAGCAGAATTAGCGGGGGGGCCGATGAGCAGTTCTTC. The encoded protein is CASSRISGGADEQFF.

This clonotype was recorded at least ten times. The chain combines TRBV10-2 with TRBJ1-1; D gene ambiguous. The V and J ends lost 1 base and 4 bases respectively, with 4 bases between them. The CDR3 covers 12 residues. CDR1 and CDR2 (germline): WSHSY, SAAADI. CDR3 in DNA: TGCGCCAGCAGTGAGTTGCCCACTGAAGCTTTCTTT. Its protein is CASSELPTEAFF.

This clonotype was picked up many times. The V and J genes are TRBV28 and TRBJ1-3, with TRBD1 identical over 7 bases. Germline trimming cut 5 bases from V and 1 base from J; bases unmatched to any gene: 5. The CDR3 consists of 15 residues. Germline CDR1 is MDHEN and CDR2 is SYDVKM. For the CDR3, the DNA is TGTGCCAGCAGTCCCCAGGACAGGTCTGGAAACACCATATATTTT. Amino acids: CASSPQDRSGNTIYF.

This chain joins TRBV20-1 and TRBJ2-2, with D hard to call. V lost 6 bases and J 5 bases, leaving 10 bases between the germline ends. This CDR3 spans 12 amino acids. Germline V CDR1 and CDR2: DFQATT, SNEGSKA (reference sequence). The CDR3 nucleotides are TGCAGTGCCGAGGAAGGAACCGGGGAGCTGTTTTTT. Protein product: CSAEEGTGELFF.

This clonotype was seen at least ten times. V and J are TRBV11-2 and TRBJ2-1; TRBD1 matches at 7 bases. CDR1 and CDR2 (germline): SGHAT, FQNNGV. After removal of 2 bases from V and 9 bases from J, the junction contained 13 bases not matched to a gene. This CDR3 has 16 residues. The CDR3 spells CASSLWSDREIGEQFF. The CDR3 region has the DNA TGTGCCAGCAGCTTATGGTCCGACAGGGAAATAGGTGAGCAGTTCTTC. The full variable domain, in which reference TRBV11-2 and TRBJ2-1 provide the parts outside the CDR3, is EAGVAQSPRYKIIEKRQSVAFWCNPISGHATLYWYQQILGQGPKLLIQFQNNGVVDDSQLPKDRFSAERLKGVDSTLKIQPAKLEDSAVYLCASSLWSDREIGEQFFGPGTRLTVL.

This clonotype appeared a few times. The rearrangement joins TRBV28 to TRBJ2-3; maybe TRBD1 (6 bases). Germline V gives CDR1 MDHEN, CDR2 SYDVKM. V lost 3 bases to trimming and J lost 9 bases, with 16 bases between them. The CDR3 is 14 amino acids. CDR3 in amino acids: CASSFRGSAGTQYF. The CDR3 DNA follows: TGTGCCAGCAGTTTTAGGGGGTCGGCAGGGACGCAGTATTTT.

The V and J genes are TRBV6-5 and TRBJ1-2; D may be TRBD1 (6 bases). V was pared by 2 bases and J by 5 bases, with 18 bases between. Germline V gives CDR1 MNHEY, CDR2 SVGAGI. There are 16 residues in the CDR3. As DNA, the CDR3 is TGTGCCAGCAGTTACCTAAGGGGGGCTGGGGCTTATGGCTACACCTTC. Protein product: CASSYLRGAGAYGYTF.

This clonotype was recorded many times. The chain uses TRBV7-2 and TRBJ2-1; no clear D. Germline V lookup: CDR1 SGHTA, CDR2 FQGNSA. This CDR3 contains 14 residues. V was cut by 4 bases and J by 6 bases, with 13 bases left in between. The DNA of the CDR3 is TGTGCCAGCAGCTCCACGCCTGGGATCAATGAGCAGTTCTTC. Amino acids: CASSSTPGINEQFF.

This clonotype was detected ten times or more. The chain is built from TRBV12-3 or TRBV12-4 and TRBJ2-2; a possible D gene is TRBD2 (6 bases). Deletions cut 7 bases from V and 6 bases from J, with 15 bases between. The CDR3 has 14 amino acids. CDR3 nucleotides: TGTGCCAGCACCGCGGGACTGGGAGCCGGGGAGCTGTTTTTT. Translating gives CASTAGLGAGELFF.

This clonotype was counted between two and nine times. The junction does not match germline at one end; this may be a read error. The rearrangement links TRBV5-5 to TRBJ2-2; 9 nucleotides match TRBD2. Per germline, CDR1 SGHKS and CDR2 YYEKEE (reference sequence). There are 16 residues in the CDR3. In DNA, the CDR3 is TGTGCCAGCAGCTTCCCTAGCGGGGCGAACACCGGCGAGCTGTTTTTT. Translation gives CASSFPSGANTGELFF.

This clonotype was counted at least ten times. The CDR3 region is CASSLPPLGSENTIYF. The CDR3 nucleotides read TGTGCCAGCAGCCTCCCTCCGCTCGGAAGCGAAAACACCATATATTTT. The chain links TRBV12-3 or TRBV12-4 to TRBJ1-3; D gene ambiguous. This CDR3 spans 16 amino acids. Trimming stripped 6 bases from V and 6 bases from J, with 21 bases between.

In this sample, this clonotype turned up many times. This rearrangement joins TRBV5-1 to TRBJ1-2; unclear D gene. Trimming removed 2 bases at V and 5 bases at J, with 19 bases between. This CDR3 region has 16 residues. Germline CDR1 reads SGHRS; CDR2 reads YFSETQ. CDR3 DNA: TGCGCCAGCAGCTTTCAGCCTGCCCACGGAGTATATGGCTACACCTTC. It codes for CASSFQPAHGVYGYTF.

This clonotype has a count of ten or more. The V call is TRBV3-1, the J call TRBJ2-7, with D possibly matching TRBD1 (6 bases). Germline CDR1 LGHDT, CDR2 YNNKEL (reference sequence). V shed 7 bases and J shed 6 bases, with 10 bases lying between them. This CDR3 comprises 11 residues. CDR3 residues: CASKTGSEQYF. For the CDR3, the DNA is TGTGCCAGCAAAACAGGGAGCGAGCAGTACTTC.

This clonotype appeared a few times. The chain recombines TRBV12-3 or TRBV12-4 with TRBJ1-5; a possible D gene is TRBD1 (6 bases). The CDR3 is made up of 13 amino acids. The ends were cut back, 3 bases at V and 9 bases at J, with 12 bases in the middle. The CDR3, as DNA: TGTGCCAGCAGTTTGGGGGGGGCCCGGCCCCAGCATTTT. This codes for CASSLGGARPQHF.

This clonotype was seen many times. The V call is TRBV18, the J call TRBJ2-7; D gene unclear. Looked up from germline, CDR1 is KGHSH and CDR2 is LQKENI. Trimming pared 1 base from V and 4 bases from J, leaving 8 bases between. CDR3 length: 13 residues. The CDR3 DNA is TGTGCCAGCTCACCACGGGCAGAGTACGAGCAGTACTTC. This sequence encodes CASSPRAEYEQYF.

This clonotype occurred many times. V gene TRBV20-1 combines with J gene TRBJ1-4; unclear D gene. V was shortened by 0 bases and J by 14 bases, with 16 bases between the two germline ends. CDR3 length equals 13 residues. Looked up from germline, CDR1 is DFQATT and CDR2 is SNEGSKA (reference sequence). The CDR3, as DNA: TGCAGTGCTAGAGATCAGTACCGGTCATCCCTGTTTTTT. It codes for CSARDQYRSSLFF.

The chain links TRBV5-1 to TRBJ2-2; 16 bases line up with TRBD2. Germline values: CDR1 SGHRS, CDR2 YFSETQ. V lost 4 bases to trimming and J lost 3 bases; unmatched junction nucleotides: 6. CDR3 size: 18 residues. This chain's CDR3 is CASSQGLAGGPDTGELFF. The CDR3 DNA sequence: TGCGCCAGCAGCCAGGGACTAGCGGGGGGGCCGGACACCGGGGAGCTGTTTTTT.

This clonotype was picked up many times. V gene TRBV5-6 combines with J gene TRBJ1-1; TRBD1 agrees at 7 bases. CDR1 is SGHDT and CDR2 is YYEEEE in the germline V gene. With 1 base clipped from V and 1 base from J, the junction kept 7 bases outside the gene matches. This CDR3 contains 16 residues. The CDR3 region is CASSLLGGQKNTEAFF. DNA for the CDR3: TGTGCCAGCAGCTTGTTGGGGGGACAGAAGAACACTGAAGCTTTCTTT.